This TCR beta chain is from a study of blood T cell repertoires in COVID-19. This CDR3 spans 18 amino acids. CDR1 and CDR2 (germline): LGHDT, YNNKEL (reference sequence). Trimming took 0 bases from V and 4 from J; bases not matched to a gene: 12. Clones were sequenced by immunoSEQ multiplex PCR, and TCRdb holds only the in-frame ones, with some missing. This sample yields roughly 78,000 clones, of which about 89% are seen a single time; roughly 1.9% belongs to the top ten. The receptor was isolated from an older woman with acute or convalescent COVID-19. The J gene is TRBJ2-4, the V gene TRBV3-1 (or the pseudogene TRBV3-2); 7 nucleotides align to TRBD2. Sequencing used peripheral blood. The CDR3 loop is CASSQDPRAAGQKNIQYF. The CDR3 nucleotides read TGTGCCAGCAGCCAAGACCCTCGAGCAGCGGGGCAAAAAAACATTCAGTACTTC.